This TCR beta chain is drawn from a study of OX40 agonist ivuxolimab in advanced cancers. As for the study more broadly: Ivuxolimab was an agonistic, fully human IgG2 monoclonal antibody directed against OX40 (CD134), a costimulatory receptor. Intravenous ivuxolimab was administered to patients every 2 weeks at six dose levels: 0.01, 0.1, 0.3, 1.5, 3 and 10 mg/kg. Of the approximately 50 dose-escalation patients, hepatocellular carcinoma was present in some 19, melanoma in roughly 15, renal cell carcinoma in 9 and head and neck cancer in 9. A male proportion of roughly 80% and a mean age of around 60 years, ranging from 23 to 79, were recorded for the dose-escalation cohort. Patients were allowed to have had prior anti-PD-1, anti-PD-L1 or anti-CTLA-4 therapy, and approximately 40% of the dose-escalation patients had previously received checkpoint inhibitors. Partial responses occurred in three dose-escalation patients, of whom one had hepatocellular carcinoma and two had cutaneous melanoma. The point of sequencing TCRbeta in the periphery was to test whether ivuxolimab changed TCR sequence diversity and drove clonal T-cell expansion. The paper describes the monotherapy dose-escalation part (N of about 47 patients) of the phase I trial of ivuxolimab. Findings and caveats that apply to the study as a whole: Low levels of normalized T-cell clonal expansion were also seen in some patients who did not respond. In the 0.1-3.0 mg/kg groups, partial responders had among the lowest normalized peripheral clonal expansion, particularly in CD8+ T cells. After ivuxolimab, CD8+ T cells had more expanded clones than CD4+ T cells on average. Which antigens the clonally expanded peripheral T cells were specific for was not determined. At doses from 0.1 to 3.0 mg/kg, clonal expansion was seen in both CD4+ and CD8+ blood T cells between baseline and week 6.

Patients with autoimmune disease history or receiving systemic immunosuppression were excluded from the trial. Peripheral blood for TCR sequencing was drawn from every dose cohort at baseline, at cycle 4 day 1 and at cycle 7 day 1. The samples were taken from a phase I, first-in-human, multicenter, open-label dose-escalation trial of ivuxolimab. Adults with locally advanced or metastatic melanoma, renal cell carcinoma, hepatocellular carcinoma or head and neck squamous cell carcinoma were enrolled in the trial. Before TCR sequencing, CD4+ and CD8+ T cells were separately sorted from peripheral blood. Of note for this clone: The clone's antigen remains unknown. Base quality data are lacking; no much larger clone is found one base away.

There are 16 amino acids in the CDR3, from cysteine to phenylalanine inclusive. CDR3 DNA only is kept here, 48 bases in frame from base 1. CDR1 MNHEY and CDR2 SMNVEV are derived from the germline V gene (reference sequence). The germline ends are 12 bases apart after V is trimmed by 3 bases and J by 0 bases. Genomic DNA was extracted from sorted cells for sequencing of the TCRbeta CDR3 region. The immunoSEQ Assay was used for sequencing of TCRbeta CDR3 regions. The table comes from immuneACCESS by way of TCRdb, which keeps in-frame sequences with V and J called. Part of the clones is missing from these tables; in studies checked, under half for an unresolved V gene and the rest for unknown reasons. The sample table holds 70,000 to 85,000 clones, of which roughly 94% were seen once. Of the sample, approximately 11% falls within the top ten clones.

The sequence was obtained from an adult with an advanced solid tumor such as melanoma, head and neck, liver or kidney cancer. The chain couples TRBV27 to TRBJ2-1; TRBD2 is perhaps the D gene, given 6 matching bases. The sequencing used CD4+ or CD8+ T cells sorted from blood, collected in a trial of the OX40 agonist ivuxolimab. CDR3 sequence: CASSLSAGHSYNEQFF. The DNA sequence is TGTGCCAGCAGTTTGTCAGCGGGCCACTCCTACAATGAGCAGTTCTTC.